These 15 T cell receptor beta chains were all obtained from the same sample, sequenced in a study of T cells expressing NK-cell markers. TCRdb reanalyzed the 5' RACE reads, giving one entry per CDR3 protein sequence and no DNA. This sample's clone table lists fewer than 550,000 distinct CDR3 sequences. Sequencing used blood T cells: a sorted CD56 or NKG2C T cell subset, CD4+ or CD8+ T cells, or bulk PBMC T cells (not recorded which). The receptors were gathered from a woman aged 45 to 65 in good health.

V usage is TRBV29-1 and J usage is TRBJ1-4; the D call from TCRdb, TRBD1, cannot be confirmed without DNA. CDR1 is SQVTM, CDR2 ANQGSEA, per germline. This CDR3 contains 13 residues. The CDR3 sequence is CSVDLSRGEKLFF.

The chain links TRBV12-3 or TRBV12-4 to TRBJ1-1. The CDR3 runs to 16 residues. This chain's CDR3 is CASNPRGEGYNTEAFF.

The chain has TRBV3-1 and TRBJ2-2; with no DNA, the TCRdb D assignment of TRBD2 cannot be verified. The CDR3 has 14 residues. Germline loops: CDR1 LGHDT, CDR2 YNNKEL (reference sequence). The CDR3 sequence: CASSSRTGTGELFF. Drawing the rest from reference TRBV3-1 and TRBJ2-2, the complete variable domain is DTAVSQTPKYLVTQMGNDKSIKCEQNLGHDTMYWYKQDSKKFLKIMFSYNNKELIINETVPNRFSPKSPDKAHLNLHINSLELGDSAVYFCASSSRTGTGELFFGEGSRLTVL.

This chain links TRBV11-2 with TRBJ1-4; TCRdb selects TRBD1, and the lack of DNA leaves this call unchecked. This CDR3 region has 14 residues. The V gene's germline CDR1 is SGHAT and CDR2 FQNNGV. CDR3 loop: CASSPTGGNEKLFF.

The chain employs TRBV16 and TRBJ1-2; TCRdb names TRBD1, which stays unverified in the absence of DNA. The germline gives CDR1 KGHSY, CDR2 FQNENV. This CDR3 spans 16 amino acids. CDR3 loop: CASSQRGQRSGYGYTF.

The V call is TRBV5-1, the J call TRBJ2-3; the D call of TRBD2 rests on TCRdb alone, since no DNA is present to check it. Germline V gene sequence: CDR1 SGHRS, CDR2 YFSETQ. This CDR3 contains 14 residues. The CDR3 spells CASRVAGNTDTQYF.

V usage is TRBV5-1 and J usage is TRBJ1-1; with no DNA, the TCRdb D assignment of TRBD1 cannot be verified. The germline V gene encodes CDR1 SGHRS and CDR2 YFSETQ. The CDR3 contains 12 residues. This chain's CDR3 is CASSTGTGSAFF.

The V gene is TRBV11-2, the J gene TRBJ2-7; TCRdb returns TRBD1, unconfirmable since there is no DNA. The CDR3 consists of 15 residues. Germline values: CDR1 SGHAT, CDR2 FQNNGV. This chain's CDR3 is CASSLAPGPRLEQYF.

This chain connects TRBV13 to TRBJ2-5; TCRdb indicates TRBD1, and absent DNA this call remains unverified. This CDR3 is 16 amino acids long. The V gene's germline CDR1 is PRHDT and CDR2 FYEKMQ (reference sequence). The CDR3 is CASSLWMAQDGKTQYF.

The J gene is TRBJ2-4, the V gene TRBV11-2. The CDR3 is 15 residues long. Germline V CDR1 and CDR2: SGHAT, FQNNGV. The chain's CDR3 is CASSFVGLAKNIQYF.

This chain joins TRBV7-9 and TRBJ1-1; there is no DNA to check the TCRdb D call of TRBD1. The CDR3 has 14 residues. Germline assignment: CDR1 SEHNR and CDR2 FQNEAQ (reference sequence). The chain's CDR3 is CASSDYLDRSEAFF.

This rearrangement joins TRBV11-3 to TRBJ2-1; TCRdb's assignment of TRBD1 cannot be checked, as there is no DNA. The germline V gene has CDR1 SGHNT and CDR2 YENEEA. CDR3 size: 17 residues. The CDR3 protein is CASSLRPQGSSYNEQFF.

V and J are TRBV10-3 and TRBJ2-1; checking the TCRdb D call of TRBD2 is not possible without DNA. CDR1 is ENHRY, CDR2 SYGVKD, per germline. The CDR3 totals 13 residues. The CDR3 here is CAIKGGSRNEQFF.

The V gene is TRBV5-1, the J gene TRBJ2-1; TCRdb outputs TRBD2, but without DNA this stays unchecked. The CDR3 totals 17 residues. Germline V gene lookup returns CDR1 SGHRS and CDR2 YFSETQ. CDR3 amino acids: CASSRFLAGGLSDEQFF.

The rearrangement uses TRBV27 and TRBJ1-1; the TRBD1 assignment by TCRdb is unverifiable without DNA. The CDR3 consists of 14 residues. Germline CDR1 and CDR2: MNHEY and SMNVEV (reference sequence). CDR3 amino acids: CASSFQGARAEAFF.